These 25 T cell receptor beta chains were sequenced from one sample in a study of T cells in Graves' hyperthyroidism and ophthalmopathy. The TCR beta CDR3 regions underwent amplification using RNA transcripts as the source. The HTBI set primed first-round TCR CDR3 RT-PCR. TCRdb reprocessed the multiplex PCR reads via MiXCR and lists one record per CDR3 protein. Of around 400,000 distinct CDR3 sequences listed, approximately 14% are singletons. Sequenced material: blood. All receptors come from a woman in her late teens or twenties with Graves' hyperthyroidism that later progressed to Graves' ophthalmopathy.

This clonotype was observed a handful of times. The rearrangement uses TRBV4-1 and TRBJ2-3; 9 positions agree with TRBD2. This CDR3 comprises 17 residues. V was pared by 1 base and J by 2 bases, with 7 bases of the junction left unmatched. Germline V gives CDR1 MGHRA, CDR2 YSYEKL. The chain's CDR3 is CASSQAPSGVNTDTQYF. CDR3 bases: TGCGCCAGCAGCCAAGCTCCTAGCGGGGTGAACACAGATACGCAGTATTTT.

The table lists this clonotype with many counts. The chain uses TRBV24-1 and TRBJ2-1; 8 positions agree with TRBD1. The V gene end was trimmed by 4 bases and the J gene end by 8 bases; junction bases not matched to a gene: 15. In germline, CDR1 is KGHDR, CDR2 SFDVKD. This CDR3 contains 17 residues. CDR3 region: CATSDPGQGRVGDEQFF. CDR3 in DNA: TGTGCCACCAGTGACCCCGGACAGGGAAGGGTCGGCGATGAGCAGTTCTTC.

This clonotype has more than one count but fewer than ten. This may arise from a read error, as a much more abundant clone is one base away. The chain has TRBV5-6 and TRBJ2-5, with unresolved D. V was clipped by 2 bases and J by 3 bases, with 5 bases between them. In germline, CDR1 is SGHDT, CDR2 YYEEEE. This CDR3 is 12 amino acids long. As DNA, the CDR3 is TGTGCCAGCAGCTTAGTGGAAGAGACCCAGTACTTC. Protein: CASSLVEETQYF.

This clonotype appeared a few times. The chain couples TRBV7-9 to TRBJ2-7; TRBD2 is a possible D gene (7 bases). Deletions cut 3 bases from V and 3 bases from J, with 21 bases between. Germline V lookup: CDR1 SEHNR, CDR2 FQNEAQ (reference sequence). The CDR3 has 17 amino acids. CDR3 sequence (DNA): TGTGCCAGCAGCTTCCGAGGGGGGGACTTAGCTAGCTACGAGCAGTACTTC. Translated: CASSFRGGDLASYEQYF.

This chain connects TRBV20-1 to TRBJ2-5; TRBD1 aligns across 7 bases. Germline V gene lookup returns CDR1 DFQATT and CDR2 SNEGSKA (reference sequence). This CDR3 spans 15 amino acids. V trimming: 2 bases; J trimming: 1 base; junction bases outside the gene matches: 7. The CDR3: CSARPGTAIQETQYF. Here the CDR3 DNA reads TGCAGTGCTAGACCCGGGACAGCTATCCAAGAGACCCAGTACTTC.

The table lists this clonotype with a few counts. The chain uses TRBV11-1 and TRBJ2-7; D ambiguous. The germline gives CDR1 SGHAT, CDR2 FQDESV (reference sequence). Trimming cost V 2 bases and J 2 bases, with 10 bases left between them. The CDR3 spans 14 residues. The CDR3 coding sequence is TGTGCCAGCAGCTTAAGACCCCCCCCCTACGAGCAGTACTTC. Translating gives CASSLRPPPYEQYF.

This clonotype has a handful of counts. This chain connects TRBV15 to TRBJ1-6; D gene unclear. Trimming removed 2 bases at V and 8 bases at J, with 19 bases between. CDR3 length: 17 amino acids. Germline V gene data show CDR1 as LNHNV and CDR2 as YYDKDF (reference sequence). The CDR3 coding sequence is TGTGCCACCAGCAGATTGAGATTTCCCTCTGGGGATTCACCCCTCCACTTT. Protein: CATSRLRFPSGDSPLHF.

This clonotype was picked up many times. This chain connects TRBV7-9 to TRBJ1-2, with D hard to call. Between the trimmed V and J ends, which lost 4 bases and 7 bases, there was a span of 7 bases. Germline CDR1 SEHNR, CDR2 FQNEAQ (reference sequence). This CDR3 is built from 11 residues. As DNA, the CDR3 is TGTGCCAGCAGCTCCACAGCTGGCTACACCTTC. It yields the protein CASSSTAGYTF.

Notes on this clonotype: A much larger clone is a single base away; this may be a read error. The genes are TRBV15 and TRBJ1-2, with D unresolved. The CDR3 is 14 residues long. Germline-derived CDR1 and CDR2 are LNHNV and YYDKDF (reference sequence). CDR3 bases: TGTGCCACCAGCAGAGATCGGCAGGCAAACGGCTGCACCTTC. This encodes CATSRDRQANGCTF.

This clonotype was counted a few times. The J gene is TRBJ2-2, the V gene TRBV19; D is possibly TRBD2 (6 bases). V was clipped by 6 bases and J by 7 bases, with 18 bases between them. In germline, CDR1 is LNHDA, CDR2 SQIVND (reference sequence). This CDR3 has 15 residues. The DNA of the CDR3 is TGTGCCAGTAGGGGCCGGGACTCCTACCTCGGGGAGCTGTTTTTT. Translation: CASRGRDSYLGELFF.

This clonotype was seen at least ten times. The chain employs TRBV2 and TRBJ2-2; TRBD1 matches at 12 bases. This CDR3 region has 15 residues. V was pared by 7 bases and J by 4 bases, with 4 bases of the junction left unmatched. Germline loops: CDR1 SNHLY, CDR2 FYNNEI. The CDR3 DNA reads TGTGCCAGCACCCGGGACAGGGGGCTCACCGGGGAGCTGTTTTTT. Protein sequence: CASTRDRGLTGELFF.

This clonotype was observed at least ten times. Written as DNA, the CDR3 is TGTGCCAGCAGTGGGACTAGCGGGGATAGGGCCCAGTACTTC. It translates to CASSGTSGDRAQYF. This chain links TRBV28 with TRBJ2-5, with 13 positions matching TRBD2. Germline trimming cut 5 bases from V and 9 bases from J; bases unmatched to any gene: 6. Germline assignment: CDR1 MDHEN and CDR2 SYDVKM. This CDR3 has 14 amino acids.

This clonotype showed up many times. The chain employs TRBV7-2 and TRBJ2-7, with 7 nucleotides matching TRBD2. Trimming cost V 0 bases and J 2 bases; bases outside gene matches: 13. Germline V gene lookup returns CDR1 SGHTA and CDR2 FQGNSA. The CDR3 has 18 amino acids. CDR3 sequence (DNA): TGTGCCAGCAGCTTAGCGTGGGGGGGGACGGTAGGCCCCTACGAGCAGTACTTC. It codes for CASSLAWGGTVGPYEQYF.

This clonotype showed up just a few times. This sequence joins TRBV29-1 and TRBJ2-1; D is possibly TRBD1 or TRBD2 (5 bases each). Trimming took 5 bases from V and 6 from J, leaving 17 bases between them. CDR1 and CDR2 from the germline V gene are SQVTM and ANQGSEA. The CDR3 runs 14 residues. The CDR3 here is CSVHRGSAPNEQFF. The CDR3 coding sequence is TGCAGCGTTCATCGGGGCAGCGCACCCAATGAGCAGTTCTTC.

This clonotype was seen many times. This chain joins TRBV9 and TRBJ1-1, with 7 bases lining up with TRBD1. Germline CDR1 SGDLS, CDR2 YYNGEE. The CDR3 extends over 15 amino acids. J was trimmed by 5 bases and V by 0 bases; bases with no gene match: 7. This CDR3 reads CASSVAPGGRTEAFF. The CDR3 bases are TGTGCCAGCAGCGTAGCCCCAGGGGGGAGGACTGAAGCTTTCTTT.

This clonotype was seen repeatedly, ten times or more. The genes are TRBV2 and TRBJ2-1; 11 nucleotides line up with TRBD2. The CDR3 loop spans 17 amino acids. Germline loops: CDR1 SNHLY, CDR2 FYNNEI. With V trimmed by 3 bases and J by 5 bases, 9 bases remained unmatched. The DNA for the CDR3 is TGTGCCAGCAGTGAGTTCAGACTAGCGGGAATCAACAATGAGCAGTTCTTC. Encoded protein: CASSEFRLAGINNEQFF.

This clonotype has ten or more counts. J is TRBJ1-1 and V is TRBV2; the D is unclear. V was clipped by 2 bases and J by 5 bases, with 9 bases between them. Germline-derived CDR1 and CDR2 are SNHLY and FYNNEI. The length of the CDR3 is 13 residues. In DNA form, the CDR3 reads TGTGCCAGCAGTGAAAGGGATTGGACTGAAGCTTTCTTT. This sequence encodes CASSERDWTEAFF.

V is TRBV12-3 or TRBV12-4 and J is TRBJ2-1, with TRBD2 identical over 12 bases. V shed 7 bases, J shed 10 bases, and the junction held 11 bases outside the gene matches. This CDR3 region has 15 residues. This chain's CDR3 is CASNLAGGPVNEQFF. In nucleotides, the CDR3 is TGTGCCAGCAATCTAGCGGGAGGGCCGGTTAACGAGCAGTTCTTC.

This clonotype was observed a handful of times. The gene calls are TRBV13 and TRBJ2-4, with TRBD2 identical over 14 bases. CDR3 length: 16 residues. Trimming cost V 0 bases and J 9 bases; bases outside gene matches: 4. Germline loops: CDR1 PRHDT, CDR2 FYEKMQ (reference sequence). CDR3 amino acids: CASSLGTSGRAGIQYF. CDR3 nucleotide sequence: TGTGCCAGCAGCTTAGGGACTAGCGGGAGGGCCGGCATTCAGTACTTC. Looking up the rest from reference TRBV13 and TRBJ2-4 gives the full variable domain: AAGVIQSPRHLIKEKRETATLKCYPIPRHDTVYWYQQGPGQDPQFLISFYEKMQSDKGSIPDRFSAQQFSDYHSELNMSSLELGDSALYFCASSLGTSGRAGIQYFGAGTRLSVL.

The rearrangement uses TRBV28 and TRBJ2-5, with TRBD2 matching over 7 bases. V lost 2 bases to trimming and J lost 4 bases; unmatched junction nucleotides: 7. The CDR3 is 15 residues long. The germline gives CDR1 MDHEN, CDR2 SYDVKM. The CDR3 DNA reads TGTGCCAGCAGTTTACTCGCGGGAGACGCAGAGACCCAGTACTTC. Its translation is CASSLLAGDAETQYF. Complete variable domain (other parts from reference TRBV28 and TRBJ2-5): DVKVTQSSRYLVKRTGEKVFLECVQDMDHENMFWYRQDPGLGLRLIYFSYDVKMKEKGDIPEGYSVSREKKERFSLILESASTNQTSMYLCASSLLAGDAETQYFGPGTRLLVL.

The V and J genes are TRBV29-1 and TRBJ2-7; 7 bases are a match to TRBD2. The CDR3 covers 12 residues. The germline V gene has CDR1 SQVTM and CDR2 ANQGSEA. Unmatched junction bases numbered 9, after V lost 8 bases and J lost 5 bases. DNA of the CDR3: TGCAGCTATGGCGGGAGTAGGAACGAGCAGTACTTC. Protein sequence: CSYGGSRNEQYF.

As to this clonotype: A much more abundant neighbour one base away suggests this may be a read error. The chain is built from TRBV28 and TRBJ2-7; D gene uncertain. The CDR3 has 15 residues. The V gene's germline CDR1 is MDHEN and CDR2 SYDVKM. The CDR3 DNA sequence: TGTGCCAGCAGTTTATCGTACGGATTATCGGACGAGCCGTACTTC. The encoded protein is CASSLSYGLSDEPYF.

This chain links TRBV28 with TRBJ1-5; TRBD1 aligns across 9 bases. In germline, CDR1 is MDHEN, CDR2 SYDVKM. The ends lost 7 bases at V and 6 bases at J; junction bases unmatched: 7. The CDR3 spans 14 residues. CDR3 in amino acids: CASMGDRVGQPQHF. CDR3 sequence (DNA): TGTGCCAGCATGGGGGACAGGGTCGGTCAGCCCCAGCATTTT. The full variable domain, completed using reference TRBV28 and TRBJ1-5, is DVKVTQSSRYLVKRTGEKVFLECVQDMDHENMFWYRQDPGLGLRLIYFSYDVKMKEKGDIPEGYSVSREKKERFSLILESASTNQTSMYLCASMGDRVGQPQHFGDGTRLSIL.

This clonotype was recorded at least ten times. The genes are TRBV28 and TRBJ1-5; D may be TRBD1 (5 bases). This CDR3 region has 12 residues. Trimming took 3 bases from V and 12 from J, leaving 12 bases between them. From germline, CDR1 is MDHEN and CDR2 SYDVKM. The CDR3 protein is CASSFPMGLQHF. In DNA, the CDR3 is TGTGCCAGCAGTTTCCCCATGGGGCTCCAGCATTTT.

The CDR3 DNA is TGTGCCAGCAGTTTAGATAGGCAATTATCGAACACCGGGGAGCTGTTTTTT. Protein: CASSLDRQLSNTGELFF. The V call is TRBV28, the J call TRBJ2-2; D gene uncertain. CDR1 and CDR2 from the germline V gene are MDHEN and SYDVKM. CDR3 size: 17 residues. The germline V and J ends were trimmed by 2 bases and 0 bases, with 13 bases remaining between them.